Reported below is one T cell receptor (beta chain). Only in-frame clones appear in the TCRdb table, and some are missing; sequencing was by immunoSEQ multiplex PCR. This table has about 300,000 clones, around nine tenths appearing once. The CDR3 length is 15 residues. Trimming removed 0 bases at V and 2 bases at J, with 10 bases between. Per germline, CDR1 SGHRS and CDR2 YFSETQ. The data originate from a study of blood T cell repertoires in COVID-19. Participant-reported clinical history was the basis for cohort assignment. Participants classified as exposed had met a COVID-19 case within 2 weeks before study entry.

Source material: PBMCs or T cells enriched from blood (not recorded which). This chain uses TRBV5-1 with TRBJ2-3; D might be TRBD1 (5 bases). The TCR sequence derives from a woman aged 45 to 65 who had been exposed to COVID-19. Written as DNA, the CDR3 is TGCGCCAGCAGCTTGGCTAACAGGCCCACAGATACGCAGTATTTT. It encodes CASSLANRPTDTQYF.